These 21 T cell receptor beta chains were sequenced from one sample in a study of long-term antiretroviral therapy in people with HIV. Running of the v3.0 immunoSEQ assay took place at survey level. Here immunoSEQ multiplex PCR was the method, and the copy in TCRdb shows in-frame clones only, minus some. The table includes 20,000 to 25,000 clones, around 79% detected once. Sample: unsorted PBMCs, taken 0.3 years after starting antiretroviral therapy. Every receptor here comes from a man in his fifties with HIV.

This chain links TRBV7-8 with TRBJ2-7; TRBD1 might be the D (7 bases). There are 13 residues in the CDR3. The V gene's germline CDR1 is SGHVS and CDR2 FQNEAQ. V lost 3 bases to trimming and J lost 4 bases, with 10 bases between them. DNA for the CDR3: TGTGCCAGCAGCTTGTCAGGGGGGTACGAGCAGTACTTC. Translating it yields CASSLSGGYEQYF.

The table lists this clone with a few counts. V usage is TRBV7-8 and J usage is TRBJ2-7; tentatively, D is TRBD1 (5 bases). V was trimmed by 1 base and J by 3 bases, leaving 10 bases between them. Germline loops: CDR1 SGHVS, CDR2 FQNEAQ. CDR3 length: 14 amino acids. This chain's CDR3 is CASSLDIGDYEQYF. DNA for the CDR3: TGTGCCAGCAGCTTAGACATAGGGGACTACGAGCAGTACTTC.

The chain carries TRBV6-5 and TRBJ2-1; TRBD1 matches 8 bases. V lost 0 bases and J lost 2; bases outside the gene matches: 3. CDR3 length equals 16 residues. Per the germline V gene, CDR1 is MNHEY and CDR2 is SVGAGI. The CDR3 DNA is TGTGCCAGCAGTTACTCGGACAGGGTCCCCTACAATGAGCAGTTCTTC. Translating gives CASSYSDRVPYNEQFF.

The chain has TRBV7-3 and TRBJ2-4; D unclear. The CDR3 contains 14 residues. V dropped 6 bases and J dropped 1 base, with 10 bases sitting between them. CDR1 is SGHTA and CDR2 is FQGTGA in the germline V gene. The CDR3 DNA follows: TGTGCCAGCAGTAGGTTTACGGCCAAAAACATTCAGTACTTC. It encodes CASSRFTAKNIQYF.

The chain couples TRBV27 to TRBJ1-2; 9 nucleotides match TRBD1. The CDR3 contains 15 residues. The junction had 5 bases not matched to a gene; V was cut back by 6 bases and J by 0 bases. In germline, CDR1 is MNHEY, CDR2 SMNVEV (reference sequence). CDR3 amino acids: CASRMTGGANYGYTF. CDR3 DNA: TGTGCCAGCAGGATGACAGGGGGGGCTAACTATGGCTACACCTTC.

V and J are TRBV4-3 and TRBJ2-2; the D gene is possibly TRBD2 (6 bases). Germline V CDR1 and CDR2: LGHNA, YSLEER. The CDR3 spans 16 residues. Trimming took 1 base from V and 4 from J, leaving 13 bases between them. The CDR3 region has the DNA TGCGCCAGCAGCCAAGTACTAGCTTCGGGCACCGGGGAGCTGTTTTTT. Translated, it gives CASSQVLASGTGELFF.

This clone was detected a few times. The rearrangement uses TRBV27 and TRBJ1-2, with D unclear. Germline CDR1 and CDR2: MNHEY and SMNVEV (reference sequence). Trimming removed 3 bases at V and 8 bases at J, with 13 bases between. CDR3 size: 13 residues. The CDR3 reads CASSFSDGGGYTF. The CDR3 DNA reads TGTGCCAGCAGTTTCTCGGACGGCGGGGGCTACACCTTC.

The rearrangement uses TRBV7-3 and TRBJ1-5; D unresolved. The CDR3 has 13 residues. Germline CDR1 is SGHTA and CDR2 is FQGTGA. Trimming took off 2 bases at V and 6 bases at J, with 8 bases between the two ends. CDR3 sequence reads: CASSLGVGQPQHF. The CDR3 bases are TGTGCCAGCAGCTTAGGGGTTGGTCAGCCCCAGCATTTT.

This chain uses TRBV27 with TRBJ2-2, with 10 bases that match TRBD1. The CDR3 extends over 15 amino acids. V was pared by 6 bases and J by 4 bases, with 5 bases of the junction left unmatched. Germline CDR1 MNHEY, CDR2 SMNVEV (reference sequence). The CDR3 protein is CASSLDRGPTGELFF. The CDR3 DNA reads as TGTGCCAGCAGCCTTGACAGGGGGCCCACCGGGGAGCTGTTTTTT.

The rearrangement uses TRBV5-1 and TRBJ2-5, with no clear D. Germline lookup yields CDR1 SGHRS and CDR2 YFSETQ. This CDR3 contains 15 residues. Trimming took off 2 bases at V and 2 bases at J, with 13 bases between the two ends. The CDR3, as DNA: TGCGCCAGCAGCTTTCGTCTCGCATTTCAAGAGACCCAGTACTTC. Translation: CASSFRLAFQETQYF.

The chain recombines TRBV11-3 with TRBJ1-1, with 7 bases that match TRBD1. The V gene's germline CDR1 is SGHNT and CDR2 YENEEA. V trimming: 2 bases; J trimming: 3 bases; junction bases outside the gene matches: 3. The CDR3 is 14 amino acids. The DNA of the CDR3 is TGTGCCAGCAGCTTACAGGGGGGGGACACTGAAGCTTTCTTT. It codes for CASSLQGGDTEAFF. The whole variable domain, filled in from reference TRBV11-3 and TRBJ1-1, reads EAGVVQSPRYKIIEKKQPVAFWCNPISGHNTLYWYLQNLGQGPELLIRYENEEAVDDSQLPKDRFSAERLKGVDSTLKIQPAELGDSAVYLCASSLQGGDTEAFFGQGTRLTVV.

This chain connects TRBV9 to TRBJ1-6; possibly TRBD1 for D (5 bases). CDR1 SGDLS and CDR2 YYNGEE come from the germline V gene. The CDR3 has 15 residues. V shed 5 bases and J shed 5 bases, with 14 bases lying between them. CDR3 DNA: TGTGCCAGCAGTGACCGGGACCGGGATAATTCACCCCTCCACTTT. Translated, it gives CASSDRDRDNSPLHF. The entire variable domain, with the rest obtained from reference TRBV9 and TRBJ1-6, is as follows: DSGVTQTPKHLITATGQRVTLRCSPRSGDLSVYWYQQSLDQGLQFLIQYYNGEERAKGNILERFSAQQFPDLHSELNLSSLELGDSALYFCASSDRDRDNSPLHFGNGTRLTVT.

The genes are TRBV27 and TRBJ2-5; 7 nucleotides line up with TRBD2. The V gene's germline CDR1 is MNHEY and CDR2 SMNVEV (reference sequence). V was pared by 8 bases and J by 2 bases, with 2 bases of the junction left unmatched. This CDR3 contains 12 residues. The CDR3 sequence: CASGGGQETQYF. CDR3 sequence (DNA): TGTGCCAGCGGGGGGGGGCAAGAGACCCAGTACTTC.

The chain has TRBV7-2 and TRBJ2-1; 9 bases line up with TRBD1. CDR1 SGHTA and CDR2 FQGNSA come from the germline V gene. V dropped 4 bases and J dropped 14; count of bases not matched to a gene: 12. This CDR3 has 14 amino acids. CDR3 sequence (DNA): TGTGCCAGCAGCTATGCCGGGGACAGGGTGCTTGAGTTCTTC. This encodes CASSYAGDRVLEFF.

The chain joins TRBV11-2 to TRBJ1-1; no firm D call. Deletions cut 0 bases from V and 7 bases from J, with 6 bases between. Germline V gene sequence: CDR1 SGHAT, CDR2 FQNNGV. CDR3 length: 12 amino acids. CDR3 protein: CASSLDGFEAFF. The DNA for the CDR3 is TGTGCCAGCAGCTTAGACGGATTTGAAGCTTTCTTT.

The chain employs TRBV6-6 and TRBJ1-4, with 7 bases aligning to TRBD1. The CDR3 contains 14 residues. Trimming removed 5 bases from V and 8 bases from J; junction bases left unmatched: 8. The germline V gene has CDR1 MNHNY and CDR2 SVGAGI (reference sequence). The CDR3 spells CASSEGAGDEKLFF. CDR3 coding DNA: TGTGCCAGCAGTGAGGGGGCGGGAGACGAAAAACTGTTTTTT.

CDR3 residues: CASSQDGLPRNEQYF. The DNA for the CDR3 is TGCGCCAGCAGCCAAGATGGTCTCCCTCGGAACGAGCAGTACTTC. V and J are TRBV4-1 and TRBJ2-7; D is unresolved. Per germline, CDR1 MGHRA and CDR2 YSYEKL. The V end was cut by 0 bases, the J end by 5 bases, with 14 bases between. CDR3 size: 15 residues.

J is TRBJ1-3 and V is TRBV4-2; D remains ambiguous. Germline loops: CDR1 LGHNA, CDR2 YNFKEQ. V lost 4 bases and J 4 bases, leaving 17 bases between the germline ends. The CDR3 spans 16 residues. CDR3 region: CASSPADGVRGNTIYF. The CDR3, as DNA: TGTGCCAGCAGCCCCGCTGACGGTGTGCGGGGAAACACCATATATTTT.

In this sample, this clone is medium-sized. The gene calls are TRBV29-1 and TRBJ1-2, with D unclear. Germline assignment: CDR1 SQVTM and CDR2 ANQGSEA. The CDR3 contains 12 residues. V was cut by 5 bases and J by 8 bases, with 15 bases left in between. The CDR3 DNA reads TGCAGCGTTCCGGGAACAGAGACGGGCTACACCTTC. Protein sequence: CSVPGTETGYTF.

The rearrangement uses TRBV2 and TRBJ1-2; D is unresolved. CDR3 length: 12 amino acids. Per germline, CDR1 SNHLY and CDR2 FYNNEI. Trimming stripped 0 bases from V and 9 bases from J, with 8 bases between. This CDR3 is CASSEAPKRYTF. In DNA, the CDR3 is TGTGCCAGCAGTGAAGCGCCCAAGCGCTACACCTTC.

The chain recombines TRBV7-9 with TRBJ2-3; 13 bases agree with TRBD2. The CDR3 is 15 amino acids. Looked up from germline, CDR1 is SEHNR and CDR2 is FQNEAQ (reference sequence). Losses at the gene ends were 5 bases for V and 10 bases for J; bases not matched to a gene: 9. Here the CDR3 DNA reads TGTGCCAGCAGCACTCGGACTAGCGGGAGTGATCCGCAGTATTTT. Translated, it gives CASSTRTSGSDPQYF.